The clone carrying this TCR beta chain was counted ten times or more. TCR beta CDR3 regions were amplified from RNA. The TCR CDR3 first-round RT-PCR relied on the HTBI primer set. Each CDR3 protein is one row after TCRdb ran MiXCR on the multiplex PCR reads. The sample records some 800,000 distinct CDR3 sequences, 38% being singletons. This sample stems from a study of T cells in Graves' hyperthyroidism and ophthalmopathy. CDR3 length equals 18 residues. V dropped 2 bases and J dropped 0 bases, with 14 bases sitting between them. Germline loops: CDR1 SGHTA, CDR2 FQGNSA. The sample taken for sequencing was blood. This TCR was recovered from a man aged 18 to 30 with Graves' hyperthyroidism. The chain recombines TRBV7-2 with TRBJ2-6; maybe TRBD1 (6 bases). The CDR3 DNA reads as TGTGCCAGCAGCTTACAGCTGACAGGCTCCTCTGGGGCCAACGTCCTGACTTTC. It yields the protein CASSLQLTGSSGANVLTF.